This TCR beta chain is drawn from a study of T cell responses to AZD1222 COVID-19 vaccine. Whole-study findings and limits: Sampled repertoires all dated from after the peak T cell response. Donors, mostly white British, included more females; clonal diversity was possibly underestimated.

This table comes from immunoSEQ multiplex PCR, and its TCRdb copy is limited to in-frame clones, with some not included. The sample lists 100,000 to 120,000 clones; around 85% were seen once. Notes on this clone: What it binds is not known.

The CDR3 covers 14 residues. The germline V and J ends were trimmed by 0 bases and 8 bases, with 13 bases remaining between them. The germline V gene encodes CDR1 LGHNA and CDR2 YSLEER. The chain links TRBV4-3 to TRBJ1-2, with unresolved D. The material sequenced was peripheral blood, taken on day 0 of AZD1222 vaccination. The TCR originated in an adult in good health. CDR3 loop: CASSQDRSGYGYTF. The CDR3 nucleotides read TGCGCCAGCAGCCAAGATCGATCCGGGTACGGCTACACCTTC.